These T cell receptor beta chains were read from a single sample in a study of cytomegalovirus exposure and HLA in healthy donors. Method: immunoSEQ multiplex PCR; TCRdb's copy keeps in-frame clones and lacks some. The table includes over 130,000 clones, 55% to 80% detected once. Material for sequencing was PBMCs. All receptors derive from a woman aged 55-70 years in good health and CMV-seropositive. The CDR3 runs from the conserved cysteine through the conserved F or W. Fields, in order: CDR3 protein, CDR3 DNA, J gene, CDR3 length, V gene, D gene, clone size. D genes are given only for firm matches. Clone size is shown for a subset of rows, as once, few, many or a class of expanded clone.

cdr3_aa: CASSLSNRQGAMGNTEAFF
cdr3_nt: TGTGCCAGCAGTTTATCCAACCGCCAGGGGGCCATGGGGAACACTGAAGCTTTCTTT
j_call: TRBJ1-1
cdr3_length: 19
v_call: TRBV27
d_call: TRBD1
clone_size: -

cdr3_aa: CASSTTRNTEAFF
cdr3_nt: TGTGCCAGCAGCACGACACGAAACACTGAAGCTTTCTTT
j_call: TRBJ1-1
cdr3_length: 13
v_call: TRBV11-3
d_call: -
clone_size: -

cdr3_aa: CASSEASYEQYF
cdr3_nt: TGTGCCAGCAGTGAAGCTAGCTACGAGCAGTACTTC
j_call: TRBJ2-7
cdr3_length: 12
v_call: TRBV2
d_call: -
clone_size: few

cdr3_aa: CASSPTGTGSDEQYF
cdr3_nt: TGTGCCAGCAGTCCTACCGGGACAGGGTCAGACGAGCAGTACTTC
j_call: TRBJ2-7
cdr3_length: 15
v_call: TRBV28
d_call: TRBD1
clone_size: -

cdr3_aa: CSVVRLSGTSTDTQYF
cdr3_nt: TGCAGCGTCGTCCGTCTGAGTGGGACTAGCACAGATACGCAGTATTTT
j_call: TRBJ2-3
cdr3_length: 16
v_call: TRBV29-1
d_call: -
clone_size: few

cdr3_aa: CASSQISLSEADTQYF
cdr3_nt: TGTGCCAGCAGTCAAATATCTCTTTCCGAGGCAGATACGCAGTATTTT
j_call: TRBJ2-3
cdr3_length: 16
v_call: TRBV28
d_call: -
clone_size: -

cdr3_aa: CASSLAGGSGDTQYF
cdr3_nt: TGTGCCAGCAGCTTAGCCGGCGGGAGCGGGGATACGCAGTATTTT
j_call: TRBJ2-3
cdr3_length: 15
v_call: TRBV7-9
d_call: TRBD2
clone_size: few

cdr3_aa: CASSYPATGEAFF
cdr3_nt: TGTGCCAGCAGTTACCCCGCGACAGGGGAGGCTTTCTTT
j_call: TRBJ1-1
cdr3_length: 13
v_call: TRBV6-5
d_call: TRBD1
clone_size: -

cdr3_aa: CASSPIAGRNEQFF
cdr3_nt: TGTGCCAGCAGCCCAATAGCGGGCCGCAATGAGCAGTTCTTC
j_call: TRBJ2-1
cdr3_length: 14
v_call: TRBV7-2
d_call: TRBD2
clone_size: few

cdr3_aa: CASSSAGQGSTQGYTF
cdr3_nt: TGTGCCAGCAGCTCCGCCGGACAGGGTAGTACTCAAGGCTACACCTTC
j_call: TRBJ1-2
cdr3_length: 16
v_call: TRBV7-8
d_call: TRBD1
clone_size: -

cdr3_aa: CASSFPRGMTYEQYF
cdr3_nt: TGTGCCAGCAGTTTTCCGCGCGGGATGACCTACGAGCAGTACTTC
j_call: TRBJ2-7
cdr3_length: 15
v_call: TRBV28
d_call: -
clone_size: -

cdr3_aa: CARTRAGGPSYEQYF
cdr3_nt: TGTGCCAGGACTCGAGCGGGAGGGCCATCCTACGAGCAGTACTTC
j_call: TRBJ2-7
cdr3_length: 15
v_call: TRBV30
d_call: TRBD2
clone_size: -

cdr3_aa: CASSIYGSYNEQFF
cdr3_nt: TGTGCCAGTAGTATTTACGGCTCCTACAATGAGCAGTTCTTC
j_call: TRBJ2-1
cdr3_length: 14
v_call: TRBV19
d_call: -
clone_size: -

cdr3_aa: CASSLSVAGGSFF
cdr3_nt: -
j_call: TRBJ2-1
cdr3_length: 13
v_call: TRBV7-3
d_call: -
clone_size: -

cdr3_aa: CASSVGAGSTDTQYF
cdr3_nt: TGTGCCAGCAGCGTAGGAGCGGGCAGCACAGATACGCAGTATTTT
j_call: TRBJ2-3
cdr3_length: 15
v_call: TRBV9
d_call: -
clone_size: -

cdr3_aa: CASGSGTSLKDTQYF
cdr3_nt: TGTGCTAGTGGTTCCGGGACTAGTCTGAAAGATACGCAGTATTTT
j_call: TRBJ2-3
cdr3_length: 15
v_call: TRBV12-5
d_call: TRBD2
clone_size: few

cdr3_aa: CASSVALNTEAFF
cdr3_nt: TGTGCCAGCAGCGTAGCATTGAACACTGAAGCTTTCTTT
j_call: TRBJ1-1
cdr3_length: 13
v_call: TRBV9
d_call: -
clone_size: -

cdr3_aa: CASSERPLGQGYGYTF
cdr3_nt: TGTGCCAGCAGTGAAAGGCCCCTGGGACAGGGTTATGGCTACACCTTC
j_call: TRBJ1-2
cdr3_length: 16
v_call: TRBV6-4
d_call: TRBD1
clone_size: -

cdr3_aa: CASSLTRSGETQYF
cdr3_nt: TGTGCCAGCAGCTTAACTAGGTCGGGGGAGACCCAGTACTTC
j_call: TRBJ2-5
cdr3_length: 14
v_call: TRBV11-2
d_call: -
clone_size: -

cdr3_aa: CASSVAGGGGINEQFF
cdr3_nt: TGTGCCAGCAGCGTAGCGGGGGGCGGGGGTATCAATGAGCAGTTCTTC
j_call: TRBJ2-1
cdr3_length: 16
v_call: TRBV9
d_call: -
clone_size: -

cdr3_aa: CASMSGSRYEQYF
cdr3_nt: TGTGCCAGCATGAGCGGGAGTAGGTACGAGCAGTACTTC
j_call: TRBJ2-7
cdr3_length: 13
v_call: TRBV27
d_call: TRBD2
clone_size: -

cdr3_aa: CASSLSLASYEQYF
cdr3_nt: TGTGCCAGCAGCCTTTCGTTAGCCTCCTACGAGCAGTACTTC
j_call: TRBJ2-7
cdr3_length: 14
v_call: TRBV11-2
d_call: -
clone_size: few

cdr3_aa: CASSLGGPNTGELFF
cdr3_nt: TGTGCTAGCAGCTTGGGGGGACCGAACACCGGGGAGCTGTTTTTT
j_call: TRBJ2-2
cdr3_length: 15
v_call: TRBV7-7
d_call: -
clone_size: -

cdr3_aa: CASSIQGDNSPLHF
cdr3_nt: TGCGCCAGCAGCATACAGGGGGACAATTCACCCCTCCACTTT
j_call: TRBJ1-6
cdr3_length: 14
v_call: TRBV5-1
d_call: TRBD1
clone_size: few

cdr3_aa: CASSETAMQPQHF
cdr3_nt: TGTGCCAGCAGTGAAACAGCCATGCAGCCCCAGCATTTT
j_call: TRBJ1-5
cdr3_length: 13
v_call: TRBV6-1
d_call: -
clone_size: -

cdr3_aa: CASSLAVLAGRTDTQYF
cdr3_nt: TGTGCCAGCAGCTTAGCCGTACTAGCCGGGAGAACAGATACGCAGTATTTT
j_call: TRBJ2-3
cdr3_length: 17
v_call: TRBV7-2
d_call: -
clone_size: -

cdr3_aa: CASNPLGATDTQYF
cdr3_nt: TGCGCCAGCAACCCGCTGGGGGCCACAGATACGCAGTATTTT
j_call: TRBJ2-3
cdr3_length: 14
v_call: TRBV5-1
d_call: -
clone_size: few

cdr3_aa: CASSRDRGSYNEQFF
cdr3_nt: TGTGCCAGCAGCCGAGACAGGGGATCCTACAATGAGCAGTTCTTC
j_call: TRBJ2-1
cdr3_length: 15
v_call: TRBV7-9
d_call: TRBD1
clone_size: few

cdr3_aa: CASSHTGYGELFF
cdr3_nt: TGTGCCAGCAGCCACACAGGATACGGGGAGCTGTTTTTT
j_call: TRBJ2-2
cdr3_length: 13
v_call: TRBV6-1
d_call: -
clone_size: -

cdr3_aa: CAWSVRSLDSYGYTF
cdr3_nt: TGTGCCTGGAGTGTACGGTCTCTGGACAGCTATGGCTACACCTTC
j_call: TRBJ1-2
cdr3_length: 15
v_call: TRBV30
d_call: -
clone_size: few

cdr3_aa: CASSFRGQGSYEQYF
cdr3_nt: TGTGCCAGCAGCTTTAGAGGGCAGGGGTCCTACGAGCAGTACTTC
j_call: TRBJ2-7
cdr3_length: 15
v_call: TRBV5-5
d_call: -
clone_size: -

cdr3_aa: CASSQDLLAGVSDEQFF
cdr3_nt: TGCGCCAGCAGCCAAGATCTACTAGCGGGAGTATCGGATGAGCAGTTCTTC
j_call: TRBJ2-1
cdr3_length: 17
v_call: TRBV4-3
d_call: TRBD2
clone_size: -

cdr3_aa: CASSITSGISNEQFF
cdr3_nt: TGCGCCAGCAGCATAACTAGCGGGATATCCAATGAGCAGTTCTTC
j_call: TRBJ2-1
cdr3_length: 15
v_call: TRBV5-1
d_call: TRBD2
clone_size: -

cdr3_aa: CASSLGLAGGLGETQYF
cdr3_nt: TGTGCCAGCAGCCTAGGGCTAGCGGGAGGTCTAGGCGAGACCCAGTACTTC
j_call: TRBJ2-5
cdr3_length: 17
v_call: TRBV7-2
d_call: TRBD2
clone_size: -

cdr3_aa: CAWSVSGVQETQYF
cdr3_nt: TGTGCCTGGAGTGTAAGCGGAGTACAAGAGACCCAGTACTTC
j_call: TRBJ2-5
cdr3_length: 14
v_call: TRBV30
d_call: -
clone_size: few

cdr3_aa: CAWNQGRQARGNEQFF
cdr3_nt: TGTGCCTGGAACCAGGGGCGGCAGGCGAGGGGGAATGAGCAGTTCTTC
j_call: TRBJ2-1
cdr3_length: 16
v_call: TRBV30
d_call: -
clone_size: few

cdr3_aa: CASRTELYQPQHF
cdr3_nt: TGTGCCAGCAGGACAGAGCTTTATCAGCCCCAGCATTTT
j_call: TRBJ1-5
cdr3_length: 13
v_call: TRBV28
d_call: -
clone_size: few

cdr3_aa: CASSQDGGGTEQYF
cdr3_nt: TGCGCCAGCAGCCAAGATGGGGGGGGGACCGAGCAGTACTTC
j_call: TRBJ2-7
cdr3_length: 14
v_call: TRBV4-3
d_call: TRBD2
clone_size: -

cdr3_aa: CATSSGLAGEYEQYF
cdr3_nt: TGTGCCACCAGCTCCGGACTAGCGGGAGAATACGAGCAGTACTTC
j_call: TRBJ2-7
cdr3_length: 15
v_call: TRBV15
d_call: TRBD2
clone_size: -

cdr3_aa: CASSLAEVTDTQYF
cdr3_nt: TGTGCCAGCAGCTTAGCCGAGGTTACAGATACGCAGTATTTT
j_call: TRBJ2-3
cdr3_length: 14
v_call: TRBV9
d_call: -
clone_size: -

cdr3_aa: CASSPDRGANEKLFF
cdr3_nt: TGTGCCAGCAGCCCCGACAGGGGAGCTAATGAAAAACTGTTTTTT
j_call: TRBJ1-4
cdr3_length: 15
v_call: TRBV7-6
d_call: TRBD1
clone_size: once

cdr3_aa: CASSSPTSGYSYEQYF
cdr3_nt: TGTGCCAGCAGCTCTCCGACTAGCGGGTACTCCTACGAGCAGTACTTC
j_call: TRBJ2-7
cdr3_length: 16
v_call: TRBV7-6
d_call: TRBD2
clone_size: -

cdr3_aa: CASSQGALNYGYTF
cdr3_nt: TGTGCCAGCAGCCAGGGGGCCTTAAACTATGGCTACACCTTC
j_call: TRBJ1-2
cdr3_length: 14
v_call: TRBV7-2
d_call: TRBD1
clone_size: -

cdr3_aa: CASSSRQGPQPQHF
cdr3_nt: TGTGCCAGCAGCTCTCGACAGGGACCTCAGCCCCAGCATTTT
j_call: TRBJ1-5
cdr3_length: 14
v_call: TRBV7-2
d_call: TRBD1
clone_size: -

cdr3_aa: CGTSRNNEQFF
cdr3_nt: TGCGGGACTAGCAGGAACAATGAGCAGTTCTTC
j_call: TRBJ2-1
cdr3_length: 11
v_call: TRBV28
d_call: TRBD2
clone_size: few

cdr3_aa: CAISESTGILGNTIYF
cdr3_nt: TGTGCCATCAGTGAGTCGACGGGGATTCTCGGAAACACCATATATTTT
j_call: TRBJ1-3
cdr3_length: 16
v_call: TRBV10-3
d_call: -
clone_size: -

cdr3_aa: CASSFFSGEGETQQETQYF
cdr3_nt: TGTGCCAGCAGTTTCTTCTCAGGCGAGGGGGAAACCCAACAAGAGACCCAGTACTTC
j_call: TRBJ2-5
cdr3_length: 19
v_call: TRBV28
d_call: -
clone_size: few

cdr3_aa: CASSFGAGELFF
cdr3_nt: TGTGCCAGCAGTTTCGGGGCAGGGGAACTGTTTTTT
j_call: TRBJ1-4
cdr3_length: 12
v_call: TRBV28
d_call: -
clone_size: -

cdr3_aa: CASSSQWNTEAFF
cdr3_nt: TGTGCCAGCAGTTCCCAGTGGAACACTGAAGCTTTCTTT
j_call: TRBJ1-1
cdr3_length: 13
v_call: TRBV28
d_call: -
clone_size: few

cdr3_aa: CASSVGAGGMETQYF
cdr3_nt: TGTGCCAGCAGCGTAGGTGCGGGAGGGATGGAGACCCAGTACTTC
j_call: TRBJ2-5
cdr3_length: 15
v_call: TRBV9
d_call: TRBD2
clone_size: once

cdr3_aa: CASASGIGDTQYF
cdr3_nt: TGTGCCAGCGCTAGCGGGATAGGAGATACGCAGTATTTT
j_call: TRBJ2-3
cdr3_length: 13
v_call: TRBV2
d_call: TRBD2
clone_size: -

cdr3_aa: CASAGSAGDTIYF
cdr3_nt: TGTGCCAGCGCCGGGAGCGCGGGGGACACCATATATTTT
j_call: TRBJ1-3
cdr3_length: 13
v_call: TRBV6-5
d_call: -
clone_size: -